The clone carrying this T cell receptor beta chain appeared many times. The antigen remains unidentified. Assay used: immunoSEQ multiplex PCR; TCRdb lists only in-frame clones, some missing. Of 1 million to 1.3 million clones in the sample, about 80% are singletons; the top ten hold under 0.8%. CD4+ cells yielded CD45RA+ naive and CD45RA-negative memory subsets. The data derive from a study of shared clonotypes between healthy human individuals. Study observations and caveats: All-four-donor shared clonotypes had higher generation probabilities than non-shared clonotypes did. Compared with memory subsets, naive subsets generally had larger estimated richness.

Germline CDR1 and CDR2: SQVTM and ANQGSEA. The CDR3 consists of 13 residues. Unmatched junction bases numbered 8, after V lost 4 bases and J lost 8 bases. The sequence was collected from a man aged 18 to 30 in good health. Some clones in this sample may be carry-over from other donors' samples. The sequenced sample consisted of memory CD4+ T cells from PBMCs. Stated subset: CD45RA-negative fraction. The chain recombines TRBV29-1 with TRBJ2-7; 10 bases agree with TRBD2. In DNA form, the CDR3 reads TGCAGCGTTGCCGCTAGCGGGAGAATTCAGCAGTACTTC. Translation gives CSVAASGRIQQYF.